A selection of T cell receptor beta chains follows, all from one sample in a study of blood T cell repertoires in COVID-19. The data were produced by immunoSEQ multiplex PCR, yet TCRdb's version contains in-frame clones alone and is incomplete. The sample lists 150,000 to 200,000 clones, about 86% occurring once. Sample: peripheral blood. The receptors come from a woman older than 75 in a cohort sampled during active or convalescent COVID-19. The CDR3 runs from the conserved cysteine through the conserved F or W. The D gene is left open where the match is weak. For some rows the clone size is stated as once, few or many, or as a class when expanded; others skip it.

D gene	V gene	J gene	clone size	CDR3 protein	CDR3 DNA
.	TRBV7-2	TRBJ1-3	.	CASRDSRSGNTIYF	TGTGCCAGCAGAGACAGCCGCTCTGGAAACACCATATATTTT
TRBD1	TRBV7-9	TRBJ2-1	.	CASSRQGSSYNEQFF	TGTGCCAGCAGCCGACAGGGGAGCTCCTACAATGAGCAGTTCTTC
.	TRBV30	TRBJ1-2	.	CAWIKGDRIAGYTF	TGTGCCTGGATTAAAGGAGACCGGATCGCGGGCTACACCTTC
.	TRBV28	TRBJ1-1	.	CASRGRGATKTEAFF	TGTGCCAGCCGGGGACGGGGGGCTACAAAGACTGAAGCTTTCTTT
.	TRBV11-2	TRBJ2-2	.	CASSLGRRAGELFF	TGTGCCAGCAGCTTAGGCCGGAGAGCCGGGGAGCTGTTTTTT
.	TRBV7-6	TRBJ2-7	.	CASSPAGFTYEQYF	TGTGCCAGCAGCCCTGCCGGGTTTACGTACGAGCAGTACTTC
TRBD2	TRBV5-1	TRBJ2-5	.	CASSPSGGVQTQYF	TGCGCCAGCAGCCCATCGGGGGGTGTGCAGACCCAGTACTTC
.	TRBV27	TRBJ1-5	.	CASSLTVSNQPQHF	TGTGCCAGCAGTTTAACGGTTAGCAATCAGCCCCAGCATTTT
TRBD2	TRBV5-1	TRBJ2-1	.	CASSLGASGYNEQFF	TGCGCCAGCAGCTTGGGAGCTAGCGGCTACAATGAGCAGTTCTTC
TRBD1	TRBV19	TRBJ1-2	.	CASSIGTANYGYTF	TGTGCCAGTAGTATTGGGACAGCTAACTATGGCTACACCTTC
TRBD1	TRBV7-8	TRBJ1-1	.	CASSLRETGGVRRGTEAFF	TGTGCCAGCAGCTTAAGGGAGACAGGGGGTGTAAGGAGAGGTACTGAAGCTTTCTTT
.	TRBV7-9	TRBJ2-7	few	CASTNSLASNEQYF	TGTGCCAGCACCAACAGCTTAGCATCGAACGAGCAGTACTTC
.	TRBV24-1	TRBJ1-5	.	CATSDAGDSNQPQHF	TGTGCCACCAGTGATGCAGGGGATAGCAATCAGCCCCAGCATTTT
TRBD2	TRBV5-1	TRBJ2-3	.	CASSTTSGGATDTQYF	TGCGCCAGCAGCACGACTAGCGGGGGGGCCACAGATACGCAGTATTTT
TRBD1	TRBV5-4	TRBJ1-4	.	CASSEGAANEKLFF	TGTGCCAGCAGCGAGGGGGCTGCAAATGAAAAACTGTTTTTT
.	TRBV10-3	TRBJ1-4	.	CAISVSNSGDEKLFF	TGTGCCATCAGTGTGAGCAACTCGGGGGATGAAAAACTGTTTTTT
.	TRBV30	TRBJ1-5	.	CAWSVSNQPQHF	TGTGCCTGGAGTGTATCTAATCAGCCCCAGCATTTT
.	TRBV4-2	TRBJ1-3	many	CASSQAPTGYGNTIYF	TGTGCCAGCAGCCAAGCCCCTACAGGGTATGGAAACACCATATATTTT
.	TRBV19	TRBJ1-5	.	CASTEGGTSGNQPQHF	TGTGCCAGTACCGAGGGGGGGACATCAGGCAATCAGCCCCAGCATTTT
.	TRBV18	TRBJ2-1	.	CASSPPSDNEQFF	TGTGCCAGCTCACCACCGTCAGACAATGAGCAGTTCTTC
TRBD2	TRBV30	TRBJ2-3	once	CALAGGSDTQYF	TGTGCCTTAGCGGGGGGATCAGATACGCAGTATTTT
TRBD1	TRBV6-5	TRBJ1-2	.	CASSYLTGADGYTF	TGTGCCAGCAGTTACCTGACAGGGGCTGATGGCTACACCTTC
.	TRBV23-1	TRBJ1-5	.	CASPTEYQHF	TGCGCCAGTCCGACGGAGTACCAGCATTTT
.	TRBV11-3	TRBJ2-7	.	CASSNRVREQYF	TGTGCCAGCAGTAACAGGGTTCGCGAGCAGTACTTC
.	TRBV7-2	TRBJ2-1	.	CASSSGLYNEQFF	TGTGCCAGCAGCTCTGGACTTTACAATGAGCAGTTCTTC
TRBD1	TRBV27	TRBJ1-6	.	CASSLTGQPNSPLHF	TGTGCCAGCAGTTTAACGGGACAGCCTAATTCACCCCTCCACTTT
TRBD1	TRBV19	TRBJ1-1	.	CASSPRTGEAFF	TGTGCCAGTAGTCCCCGGACAGGAGAAGCTTTCTTT
.	TRBV3-1/TRBV3-2	TRBJ2-2	.	CASSLGNTGELFF	TGTGCCAGCAGCCTCGGGAACACCGGGGAGCTGTTTTTT
TRBD1	TRBV5-4	TRBJ2-1	.	CASSRSAGTGEYNEQFF	TGTGCCAGCAGCAGAAGTGCCGGGACAGGCGAGTACAATGAGCAGTTCTTC
TRBD2	TRBV6-5	TRBJ2-5	.	CASKPGLRVGTQYF	TGTGCCAGCAAACCGGGACTAAGGGTGGGGACCCAGTACTTC
TRBD2	TRBV11-3	TRBJ2-1	.	CASSLNGLAGAHEQFF	TGTGCCAGCAGCTTAAATGGACTAGCGGGAGCCCATGAGCAGTTCTTC
TRBD1	TRBV6-2/TRBV6-3	TRBJ2-1	.	CASSRQGGTGYNEQFF	TGTGCCAGCAGCCGACAGGGGGGGACGGGTTACAATGAGCAGTTCTTC
.	TRBV19	TRBJ1-6	once	CASMGVSSYNSPLHF	TGTGCCAGTATGGGAGTCAGCTCCTATAATTCACCCCTCCACTTT
.	TRBV7-9	TRBJ2-6	once	CAAARAGANVLTF	TGTGCCGCGGCCAGGGCTGGGGCCAACGTCCTGACTTTC
.	TRBV30	TRBJ1-3	.	CAWSLGLKSSGNTIYF	TGTGCCTGGAGTCTCGGACTCAAGAGCTCTGGAAACACCATATATTTT
TRBD1	TRBV5-1	TRBJ2-1	.	CASSSNRDRVSNEQFF	TGCGCCAGCAGCTCAAACCGGGACAGGGTCTCCAATGAGCAGTTCTTC
.	TRBV6-1	TRBJ2-3	.	CASSDRTRFSSTDTQYF	TGTGCCAGCAGTGACCGAACTAGATTCTCTAGCACAGATACGCAGTATTTT
.	TRBV19	TRBJ1-2	.	CASSIAGAPYGYTF	TGTGCCAGTAGTATCGCAGGGGCCCCCTATGGCTACACCTTC
TRBD1	TRBV19	TRBJ2-3	.	CASTGQGGTDTQYF	TGTGCCAGCACCGGACAGGGCGGCACAGATACGCAGTATTTT
TRBD2	TRBV5-6	TRBJ2-2	.	CASSKRTSGSFAGELFF	TGTGCCAGCAGCAAGAGGACTAGCGGGAGTTTTGCCGGGGAGCTGTTTTTT
.	TRBV15	TRBJ1-5	.	CATSRDPGGNQPQHF	TGTGCCACCAGCAGAGATCCGGGTGGCAATCAGCCCCAGCATTTT
TRBD1	TRBV28	TRBJ1-2	.	CASSREGARKVSF	TGTGCCAGCAGTCGAGAGGGGGCCCGCAAGGTCTCCTTC